Sequencing of this TCR beta chain was carried out in a study of naive and memory T cell subsets (dated by TCRdb to about 2017). Study-level background: The figure summarizing these samples reported approximately ten blood donors, 7 tuberculin skin test biopsies and 3 saline control biopsies. PCR2 was typically a SYBR Green qPCR stopped at a set threshold; low-input samples could instead use end-point PCR (around 6 cycles). The study at large found these results: The potential sensitivity of the RNA-based method to TCR transcript changes with T cell activation and differentiation was acknowledged.

In the case of this clonotype: The antigen it binds to is not known. This may arise from a read error, as a much more abundant clone is one base away.

Receptor libraries were prepared by 5' RACE. Four rounds of PCR, run with the SP2 primer together with nested alpha and beta constant region primers, were used to amplify the ligated cDNA. TCR RNA was reverse transcribed with SuperScript IV using alpha and beta constant region primers for the blood and skin samples. T4 RNA ligase 1 was used to ligate an oligonucleotide containing the Illumina SP2 primer and a UMI to the 3' end of the cDNA. The 12-nucleotide UMI consisted of two random hexamers with an eight-base spacer between the hexamers to prevent hairpin formation. From the second PCR onward, TCR alpha and beta chain libraries were processed separately and dual indexed for multiplexing. After pooling, the indexed libraries were analyzed by capillary electrophoresis and sequenced on either an Illumina MiSeq or NextSeq. PhiX DNA at roughly 4.5-7.5% was added to the libraries to raise base diversity and improve cluster recognition. Processing in the source paper ran as follows. Demultiplexor extracted UMIs from read 2, combined them with read 1 TCR sequence, and split reads by sample indices. V and J genes and V-J junctions were identified by Decombinator, and each TCR was assigned a five-part identifier that included V and J deletions. Collapsinator used UMIs to correct sequencing errors and PCR amplification heterogeneity, yielding UMI-based abundance per TCR. Identifiers were converted to nucleotide sequence by CDR3Translator and translated to amino acids, and CDR3 regions were extracted on the basis of terminal motifs. Error-corrected alpha and beta TCR counts from blood and skin were compared after normalization to input RNA amount. TCRdb reprocessed the public reads (quality trimming at Q25 with fastp, clone calling with MiXCR) and kept in-frame beta chains. Rows matching on CDR3 protein sequence are summarized as one entry with the most common DNA and genes. TCRdb's processing, not the authors' own work, is the source of the V and J calls. Recorded for this sample are 50,000 or so distinct CDR3 sequences; 7% to 8.5% of them occurred a single time. The top ten clones comprise 8.5% to 10% of the sample.

The study reported a robust and sensitive protocol to amplify, sequence and analyze TCRs, based on 3' ligation of a UMI-containing oligonucleotide to TCR cDNA. For whole blood analysis, approximately 2.5 ml of peripheral blood was collected from healthy adult volunteers into Tempus tubes, and RNA was extracted following the manufacturer's instructions. Total RNA was treated with RQ1 DNase, without cell sorting, prior to reverse transcription, with an input of roughly 1 to 1,100 ng being targeted. Libraries were prepared from skin biopsies and whole blood so that pipeline robustness could be tested in samples in which T cells form a minority population. The germline V gene yields MNHEY for CDR1 and SVGAGI for CDR2. Measured from the cysteine to the phenylalanine, the CDR3 is 21 residues long. The DNA shown is the 63-base CDR3, in frame from base 1.

Here the chain combines TRBV6-5 and TRBJ1-2; TRBD1 agrees with 7 junctional bases. This clonotype was sampled from a male donor in good health. The nucleotide sequence is given as TGTGCCAGCAATTACTCGATCCCGGGACAGATGTGGATGAGAACTATGGCAGGCTACACCTTC. This gives the protein CASNYSIPGQMWMRTMAGYTF.